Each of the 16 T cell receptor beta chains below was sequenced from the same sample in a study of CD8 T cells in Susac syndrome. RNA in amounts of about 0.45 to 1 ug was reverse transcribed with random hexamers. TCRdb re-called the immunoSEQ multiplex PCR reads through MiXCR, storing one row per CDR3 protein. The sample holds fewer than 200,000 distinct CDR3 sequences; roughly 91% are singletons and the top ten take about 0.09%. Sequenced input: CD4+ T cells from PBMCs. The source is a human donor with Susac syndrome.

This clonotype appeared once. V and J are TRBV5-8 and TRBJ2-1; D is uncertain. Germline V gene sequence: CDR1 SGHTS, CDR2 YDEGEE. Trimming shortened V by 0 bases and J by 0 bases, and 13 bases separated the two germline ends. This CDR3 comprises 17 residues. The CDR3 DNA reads TGTGCCAGCAGCTTGGTGGGTGACTCGAGCTCCTACAATGAGCAGTTCTTC. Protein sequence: CASSLVGDSSSYNEQFF.

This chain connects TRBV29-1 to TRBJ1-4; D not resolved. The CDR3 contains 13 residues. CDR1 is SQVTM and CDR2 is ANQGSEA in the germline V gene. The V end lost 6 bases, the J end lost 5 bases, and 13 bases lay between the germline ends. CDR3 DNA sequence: TGCAGCGTGGGTTGGCAGGAGAATGAAAAACTGTTTTTT. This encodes CSVGWQENEKLFF.

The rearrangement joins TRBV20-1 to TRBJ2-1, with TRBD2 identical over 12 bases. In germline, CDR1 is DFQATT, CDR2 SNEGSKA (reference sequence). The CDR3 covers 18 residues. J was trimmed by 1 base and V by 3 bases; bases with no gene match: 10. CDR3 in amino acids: CSASGLAGGARSYNEQFF. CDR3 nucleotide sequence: TGCAGTGCTAGCGGCCTAGCGGGAGGGGCACGGTCCTACAATGAGCAGTTCTTC.

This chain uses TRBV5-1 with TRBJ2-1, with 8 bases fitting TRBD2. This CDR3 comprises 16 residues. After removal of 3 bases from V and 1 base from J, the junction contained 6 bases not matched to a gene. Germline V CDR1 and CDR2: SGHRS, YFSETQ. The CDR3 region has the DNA TGCGCCAGCAGCTACCAACAGCGGGAGTCCTACAATGAGCAGTTCTTC. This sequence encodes CASSYQQRESYNEQFF.

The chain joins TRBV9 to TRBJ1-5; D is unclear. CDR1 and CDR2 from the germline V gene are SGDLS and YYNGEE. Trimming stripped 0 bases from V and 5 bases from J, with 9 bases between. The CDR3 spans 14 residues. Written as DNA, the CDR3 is TGTGCCAGCAGCGTAGGGACGGGAGATCAGCCCCAGCATTTT. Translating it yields CASSVGTGDQPQHF.

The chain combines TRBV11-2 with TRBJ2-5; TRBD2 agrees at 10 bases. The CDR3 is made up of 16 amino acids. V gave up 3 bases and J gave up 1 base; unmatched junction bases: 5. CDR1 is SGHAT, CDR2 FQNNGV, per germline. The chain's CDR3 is CASSFRQRGGQETQYF. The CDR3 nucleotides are TGTGCCAGCAGCTTTCGTCAGCGGGGGGGCCAAGAGACCCAGTACTTC.

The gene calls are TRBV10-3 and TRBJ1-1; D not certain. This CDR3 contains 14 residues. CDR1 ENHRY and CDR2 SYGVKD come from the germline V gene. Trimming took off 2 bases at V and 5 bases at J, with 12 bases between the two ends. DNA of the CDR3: TGTGCCATCAGTGAGAGGCAGTTTGAAACTGAAGCTTTCTTT. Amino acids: CAISERQFETEAFF.

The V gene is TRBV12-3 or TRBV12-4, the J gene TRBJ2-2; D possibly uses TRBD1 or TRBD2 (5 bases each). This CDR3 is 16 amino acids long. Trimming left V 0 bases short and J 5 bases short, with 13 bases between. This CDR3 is CASSLAGQGGTGELFF. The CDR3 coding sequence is TGTGCCAGCAGTTTAGCCGGGCAGGGCGGGACCGGGGAGCTGTTTTTT.

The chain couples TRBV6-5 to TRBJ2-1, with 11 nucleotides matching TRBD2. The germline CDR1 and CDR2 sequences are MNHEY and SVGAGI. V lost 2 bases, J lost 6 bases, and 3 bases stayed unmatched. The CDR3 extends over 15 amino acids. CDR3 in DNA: TGTGCCAGCAGTTACAGGGGACTAGCGGTCAATGAGCAGTTCTTC. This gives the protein CASSYRGLAVNEQFF.

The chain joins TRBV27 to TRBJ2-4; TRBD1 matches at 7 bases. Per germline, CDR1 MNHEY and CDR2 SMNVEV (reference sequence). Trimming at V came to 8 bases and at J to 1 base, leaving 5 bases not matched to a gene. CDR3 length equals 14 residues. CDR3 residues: CASYKQGAKNIQYF. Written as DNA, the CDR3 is TGTGCCAGCTACAAACAGGGGGCCAAAAACATTCAGTACTTC.

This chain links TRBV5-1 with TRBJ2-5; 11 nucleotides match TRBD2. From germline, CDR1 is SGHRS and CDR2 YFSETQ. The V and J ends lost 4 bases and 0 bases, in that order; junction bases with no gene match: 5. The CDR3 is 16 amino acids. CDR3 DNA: TGCGCCAGCAGCGCGGGACTAGCGGCGAACCAAGAGACCCAGTACTTC. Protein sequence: CASSAGLAANQETQYF. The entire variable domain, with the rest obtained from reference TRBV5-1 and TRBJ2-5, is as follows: KAGVTQTPRYLIKTRGQQVTLSCSPISGHRSVSWYQQTPGQGLQFLFEYFSETQRNKGNFPGRFSGRQFSNSRSEMNVSTLELGDSALYLCASSAGLAANQETQYFGPGTRLLVL.

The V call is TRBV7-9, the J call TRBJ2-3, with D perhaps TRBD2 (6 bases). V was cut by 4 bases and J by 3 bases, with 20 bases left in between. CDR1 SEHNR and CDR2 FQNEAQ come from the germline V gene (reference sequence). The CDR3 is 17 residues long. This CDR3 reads CASSSPRGGVRTDTQYF. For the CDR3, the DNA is TGTGCCAGCAGCTCCCCCCGGGGCGGGGTTCGGACAGATACGCAGTATTTT.

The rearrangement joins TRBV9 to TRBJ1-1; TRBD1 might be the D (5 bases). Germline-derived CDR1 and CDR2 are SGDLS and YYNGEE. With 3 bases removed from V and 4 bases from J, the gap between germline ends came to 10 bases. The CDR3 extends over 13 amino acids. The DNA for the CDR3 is TGTGCCAGCAGCGCTGATGGGGGCACTGAAGCTTTCTTT. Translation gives CASSADGGTEAFF.

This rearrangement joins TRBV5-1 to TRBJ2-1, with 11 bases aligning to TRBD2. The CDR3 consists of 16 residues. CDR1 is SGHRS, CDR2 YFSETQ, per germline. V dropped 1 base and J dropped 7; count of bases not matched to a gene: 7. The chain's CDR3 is CASSLSTSGGGNEQFF. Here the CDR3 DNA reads TGCGCCAGCAGCTTGTCCACTAGCGGGGGAGGAAATGAGCAGTTCTTC.

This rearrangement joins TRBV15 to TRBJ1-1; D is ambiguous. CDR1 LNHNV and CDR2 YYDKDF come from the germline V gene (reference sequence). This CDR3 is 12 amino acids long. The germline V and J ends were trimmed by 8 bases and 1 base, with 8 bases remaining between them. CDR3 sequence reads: CATGLRNTEAFF. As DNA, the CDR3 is TGTGCCACCGGCTTAAGGAACACTGAAGCTTTCTTT.

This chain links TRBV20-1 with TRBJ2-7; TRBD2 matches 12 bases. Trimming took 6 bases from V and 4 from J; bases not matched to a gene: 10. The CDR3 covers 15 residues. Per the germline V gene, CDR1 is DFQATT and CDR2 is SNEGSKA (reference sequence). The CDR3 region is CSAPTSGSMSYEQYF. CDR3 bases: TGCAGTGCCCCGACTAGCGGGAGTATGTCATACGAGCAGTACTTC.